This T cell receptor (beta chain) is drawn from a study of blood T cells in healthy people across ages. This clonotype was seen only a few times. A sample-barcoded 5' primer and a J-beta primer mix were used in a second PCR of roughly 7 to 12 cycles. TCRdb reprocessed the 5' RACE reads with MiXCR, giving one entry per CDR3 protein. The repertoire consists of about 1.5 million distinct CDR3 sequences, with approximately 43% occurring once and the leading ten covering just over 4%. This TCR was sampled from a woman aged 18-29 years in good health. The sequencing sample was made of blood.

CDR3 sequence reads: CASSVALGGLQETQYF. CDR3 sequence (DNA): TGTGCCAGCAGCGTAGCTTTGGGGGGCCTCCAAGAGACCCAGTACTTC. The chain is built from TRBV9 and TRBJ2-5; the D gene could be TRBD1 or TRBD2 (6 bases each). The CDR3 is 16 amino acids. V was shortened by 0 bases and J by 1 base, with 13 bases between the two germline ends. CDR1 is SGDLS and CDR2 is YYNGEE in the germline V gene. Based on the CDR3 plus reference TRBV9 and TRBJ2-5, the full variable domain is DSGVTQTPKHLITATGQRVTLRCSPRSGDLSVYWYQQSLDQGLQFLIQYYNGEERAKGNILERFSAQQFPDLHSELNLSSLELGDSALYFCASSVALGGLQETQYFGPGTRLLVL.